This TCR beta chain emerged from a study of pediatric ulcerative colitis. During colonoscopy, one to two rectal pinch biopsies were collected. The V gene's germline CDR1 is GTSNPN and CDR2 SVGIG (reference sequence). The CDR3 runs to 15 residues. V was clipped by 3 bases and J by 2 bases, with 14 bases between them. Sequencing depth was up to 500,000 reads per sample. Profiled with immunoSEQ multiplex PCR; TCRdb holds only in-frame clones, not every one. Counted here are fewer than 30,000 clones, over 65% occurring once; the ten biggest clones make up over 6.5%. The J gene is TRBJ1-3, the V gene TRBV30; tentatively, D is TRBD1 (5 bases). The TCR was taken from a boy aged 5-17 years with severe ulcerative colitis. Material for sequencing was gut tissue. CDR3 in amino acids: CAWRDNTDPGNTIYF. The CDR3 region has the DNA TGTGCCTGGAGGGACAATACGGATCCTGGAAACACCATATATTTT.